This T cell receptor (beta chain) was sequenced for a study of OX40 agonist ivuxolimab in advanced cancers. Profiling relied on immunoSEQ multiplex PCR, and the TCRdb table lists in-frame clones only, not all of them. Altogether 45,000 to 50,000 clones are present, more than 65% being singletons, with the ten largest covering less than 2%. J gave up 9 bases and V 4 bases, and 10 bases lay outside the gene matches. The germline V gene has CDR1 SGHRS and CDR2 YFSETQ. This CDR3 contains 14 residues. On cycle 4 day 1 and cycle 7 day 1, as well as at baseline, blood was sampled. The sample here was CD4+ or CD8+ T cells sorted from blood, taken in a trial of the OX40 agonist ivuxolimab. The source of this sequence is an adult with an advanced solid tumor such as melanoma, head and neck, liver or kidney cancer. This chain uses TRBV5-1 with TRBJ2-5, with 9 bases that match TRBD1. The CDR3 coding sequence is TGCGCCAGCAGCCTGGGACAGGGACGCGAACCCCAGTACTTC. This translates into CASSLGQGREPQYF.